One and the same sample provided the 3 T cell receptor beta chains below, sequenced in a study. MiXCR was run by TCRdb on the 5' RACE reads, yielding one entry per CDR3 protein. The sample shows roughly 44,000 distinct CDR3 sequences, just under 30% of them seen only once. Sample: memory CD4+ T cells sorted from a lymph node. Documented subset: memory CD4+ T cells, CD4+CD45RO+CD25-. The receptors shown here come from a female donor with breast cancer.

This clonotype has a handful of counts. The chain employs TRBV4-2 and TRBJ2-5, with TRBD2 matching 9 bases. The V segment lost 0 bases and the J segment 1 base; nucleotides outside the gene matches: 6. CDR1 and CDR2 from the germline V gene are LGHNA and YNFKEQ. This CDR3 has 17 residues. The CDR3, as DNA: TGTGCCAGCAGCCAAGATCGGGCGGGAGGGGGCCAAGAGACCCAGTACTTC. Its protein is CASSQDRAGGGQETQYF.

Concerning this clonotype: Since a much larger clone is just one base distant, this may be a read error. The conserved closing phenylalanine or tryptophan is absent in this CDR3, likely reflecting a read error. This chain joins TRBV4-3 and TRBJ2-1; TRBD2 is a possible D gene (5 bases). V was shortened by 0 bases and J by 3 bases, with 9 bases between the two germline ends. This CDR3 spans 15 amino acids. Germline V gene sequence: CDR1 LGHNA, CDR2 YSLEER. In DNA, the CDR3 is TGCGCCAGCAGCCAAGATGAAGCGGTCTACAATGAGCAGTTCGTC. It translates to CASSQDEAVYNEQFV.

A few counts support this clonotype. The CDR3 region has the DNA TGTGCCAGCAGCGCACAGGGTGGAACTGAAGCTTTCTTT. Protein: CASSAQGGTEAFF. V and J are TRBV7-9 and TRBJ1-1, with D possibly TRBD1 on 6 matching bases. The CDR3 extends over 13 amino acids. Trimming took 5 bases from V and 5 from J, leaving 12 bases between them. CDR1 and CDR2 (germline): SEHNR, FQNEAQ (reference sequence).